Listed below are T cell receptor beta chains from one sample, sequenced in a study of beta chain features in type 1 diabetes. Some clones are missing from TCRdb's copy, which holds only in-frame ones; the method was immunoSEQ multiplex PCR. In the table there are 150,000 or so clones, 9% to 10% of which are singletons. The source material was central memory CD4+ T cells from blood. All receptors come from a woman aged 18-30 years in good health. CDR3s include the opening cysteine and the closing phenylalanine or tryptophan. D genes are given only for firm matches. Not every row has a clone size; where given, it reads once, few, many or a size class.

d_gene,abundance,v_gene,CDR3aa
-,-,TRBV5-1,CASSLGVQETQYF
TRBD2,few,TRBV9,CASSSTPLAGGTDTQYF
-,few,TRBV6-5,CASSYEGGTVYNEQFF
-,-,TRBV15,CATSGGGTYTEAFF
-,few,TRBV4-1,CASSQGEGGYNEQFF
-,few,TRBV5-1,CASSRDSTDTQYF
-,few,TRBV5-4,CASSFDMSRNTEAFF
-,few,TRBV7-2,CASSQSRWGNDGYTF
-,few,TRBV11-2,CASSPRQRGTEAFF
TRBD1,-,TRBV7-9,CAGRQGSGANVLTF
-,-,TRBV30,CAWRSGPDTQYF
-,few,TRBV13,CASSLVAGGLGYTF
-,few,TRBV6-5,CASSDGWVSSTF
TRBD1,few,TRBV2,CASMRGTGGASGYTF
-,-,TRBV4-1,CASSHRETQYF
TRBD1,few,TRBV19,CASSLNRQGYNEQFF
TRBD1,-,TRBV6-5,CASSTGGGEKLFF
-,few,TRBV30,CAWSWQSGGYTF
TRBD2,-,TRBV7-8,CASSLGGVAGGSDTQYF
TRBD1,few,TRBV4-2,CASSRTGQGRTEAFF
-,few,TRBV21-1,CASSKVERQDRPDTQYF
-,few,TRBV19,CASSQGVPGELFF
TRBD1,-,TRBV19,CASSKLNRGFTYGYTF
TRBD1,few,TRBV7-8,CASSLGNTGAYNTEAFF
-,-,TRBV7-2,CASSLVGGAYNEQFF
-,-,TRBV4-2,CASSQDLAGGNQPQHF
-,-,TRBV11-1,CASSLEGTDTQYF
-,-,TRBV7-9,CASSSDDGDNEQFF
TRBD2,-,TRBV29-1,CSAAGWGLAANEQFF
-,-,TRBV30,CAWRSQGSQETQYF
-,few,TRBV29-1,CSVTTDNYGYTF
-,few,TRBV5-6,CASRQGGAYGYTF
TRBD1,few,TRBV13,CASSLALNPSDRVRIEAFF
-,few,TRBV7-2,CASSYGTIDTQYF
-,few,TRBV7-9,CASSFNERFTGELFF
-,few,TRBV29-1,CSAPGEDEKLFF
TRBD2,-,TRBV30,CAWNGRSGAGGYEQYF
-,-,TRBV9,CAPEQRSYEQYF
TRBD2,few,TRBV4-2,CASSQQTSSTYEQYF
-,-,TRBV12-5,CASGLEGLLGGAFF
-,-,TRBV18,CASSFSTNEKLFF
TRBD2,-,TRBV4-1,CASSQLLGLAGNTDTQYF
-,-,TRBV9,CASSPWAGTEAFF
TRBD2,few,TRBV5-1,CASSLGGSSGRFQETQYF